These 16 T cell receptor beta chains share one sample of origin, sequenced in a study of blood T cell repertoires in COVID-19 (TCRdb year 2020). Library creation used the immunoSEQ multiplex PCR assay. TCRdb took over this immuneACCESS table, retaining in-frame rearrangements with V and J assigned. Such tables are incomplete; in checked studies, under half of the missing clones stem from an unresolved V gene, and the remainder is unexplained. This sample has approximately 240,000 clones in its table, and just under 85% of those were observed once. 4% of the sample lies in the top ten. Sequenced input: peripheral blood. The receptors derive from a man between 50 and 59 years old with acute or convalescent COVID-19.

V usage is TRBV12-5 and J usage is TRBJ2-7; no definite D call. The CDR3 length is 12 residues. The V gene's germline CDR1 is LGHNT and CDR2 FRNRAP. Trimming removed 1 base at V and 6 bases at J, with 7 bases between. In DNA form, the CDR3 reads TGTGCTAGTGGTTTGGGGCAGGCCGAGCAGTACTTC. Its protein product is CASGLGQAEQYF.

The chain uses TRBV5-1 and TRBJ1-4, with 7 positions matching TRBD1. This CDR3 is 15 amino acids long. After removal of 4 bases from V and 6 bases from J, the junction contained 9 bases not matched to a gene. The germline V gene encodes CDR1 SGHRS and CDR2 YFSETQ. Here the CDR3 DNA reads TGCGCCAGCAGCGTCACAGGGGTATGGGATGAAAAACTGTTTTTT. It yields the protein CASSVTGVWDEKLFF. The whole variable domain, filled in from reference TRBV5-1 and TRBJ1-4, reads KAGVTQTPRYLIKTRGQQVTLSCSPISGHRSVSWYQQTPGQGLQFLFEYFSETQRNKGNFPGRFSGRQFSNSRSEMNVSTLELGDSALYLCASSVTGVWDEKLFFGSGTQLSVL.

The rearrangement uses TRBV7-9 and TRBJ1-5; D is unresolved. Germline CDR1 reads SEHNR; CDR2 reads FQNEAQ (reference sequence). V lost 1 base to trimming and J lost 2 bases, with 3 bases between them. The CDR3 runs to 13 residues. Here the CDR3 reads CASSLVGNQPQHF. The CDR3 DNA reads TGTGCCAGCAGCTTAGTAGGCAATCAGCCCCAGCATTTT.

This sequence joins TRBV19 and TRBJ1-5; weak D call: TRBD1 (6 bases). This CDR3 comprises 16 residues. Germline loops: CDR1 LNHDA, CDR2 SQIVND (reference sequence). Trimming pared 5 bases from V and 1 base from J, leaving 15 bases between. CDR3 sequence (DNA): TGTGCCAGTAGTGACGACTCCAGGGGAAGCAATCAGCCCCAGCATTTT. It codes for CASSDDSRGSNQPQHF.

V usage is TRBV5-6 and J usage is TRBJ1-5; 9 bases match TRBD1. The germline CDR1 and CDR2 sequences are SGHDT and YYEEEE. The CDR3 contains 15 residues. V shed 0 bases, J shed 7 bases, and the junction held 5 bases outside the gene matches. CDR3 region: CASSLDGTGFQPQHF. CDR3 DNA: TGTGCCAGCAGCTTGGATGGGACAGGGTTCCAGCCCCAGCATTTT.

V gene TRBV4-1 combines with J gene TRBJ1-2; D call uncertain. Germline values: CDR1 MGHRA, CDR2 YSYEKL. V was cut by 3 bases and J by 7 bases, with 15 bases left in between. The length of the CDR3 is 14 residues. The CDR3, as DNA: TGCGCCAGCAGCCAGGGCACCACAATTAGTGGCTACACCTTC. As protein: CASSQGTTISGYTF.

The V gene is TRBV30, the J gene TRBJ1-5; TRBD1 matches at 7 bases. The CDR3 has 14 residues. The junction had 8 bases not matched to a gene; V was cut back by 2 bases and J by 7 bases. The germline V gene encodes CDR1 GTSNPN and CDR2 SVGIG (reference sequence). Here the CDR3 reads CAWSSQGVGQPQHF. CDR3 nucleotides: TGTGCCTGGAGTTCTCAGGGGGTCGGGCAGCCCCAGCATTTT.

The J gene is TRBJ1-2, the V gene TRBV21-1. TRBV21-1 is assigned pseudogene status. CDR3 size: 16 residues. The CDR3 sequence: CASSKGEVRDLYGYTF. CDR3 nucleotide sequence: TGTGCCAGCAGCAAAGGGGAGGTTAGGGACCTCTATGGCTACACCTTC.

The V and J genes are TRBV2 and TRBJ2-6; 8 bases agree with TRBD2. V dropped 1 base and J dropped 1; count of bases not matched to a gene: 3. The germline gives CDR1 SNHLY, CDR2 FYNNEI. This CDR3 has 17 amino acids. CDR3 loop: CASSEDGRASGANVLTF. Written as DNA, the CDR3 is TGTGCCAGCAGTGAAGACGGGAGGGCTTCTGGGGCCAACGTCCTGACTTTC.

V is TRBV7-9 and J is TRBJ2-1; D is ambiguous. CDR3 length: 12 residues. Trimming took 4 bases from V and 3 from J, leaving 4 bases between them. Germline loops: CDR1 SEHNR, CDR2 FQNEAQ (reference sequence). The DNA of the CDR3 is TGTGCCAGCAGCTACAGCTACAATGAGCAGTTCTTC. This sequence encodes CASSYSYNEQFF. Full variable domain (missing parts from reference TRBV7-9 and TRBJ2-1): DTGVSQNPRHKITKRGQNVTFRCDPISEHNRLYWYRQTLGQGPEFLTYFQNEAQLEKSRLLSDRFSAERPKGSFSTLEIQRTEQGDSAMYLCASSYSYNEQFFGPGTRLTVL.

The genes are TRBV19 and TRBJ1-2; TRBD1 might be the D (5 bases). This CDR3 spans 14 amino acids. V was cut by 3 bases and J by 4 bases, with 12 bases left in between. Germline loops: CDR1 LNHDA, CDR2 SQIVND (reference sequence). The CDR3 DNA reads as TGTGCCAGTAGTATGAGGGACTCCCTCTATGGCTACACCTTC. Residues: CASSMRDSLYGYTF. Together with reference TRBV19 and TRBJ1-2, the CDR3 gives the full variable domain: DGGITQSPKYLFRKEGQNVTLSCEQNLNHDAMYWYRQDPGQGLRLIYYSQIVNDFQKGDIAEGYSVSREKKESFPLTVTSAQKNPTAFYLCASSMRDSLYGYTFGSGTRLTVV.

The V and J genes are TRBV11-2 and TRBJ2-3; 12 bases align to TRBD2. This CDR3 contains 16 residues. J was trimmed by 5 bases and V by 5 bases; bases with no gene match: 8. From germline, CDR1 is SGHAT and CDR2 FQNNGV. The CDR3 reads CASSTATSGSGDTQYF. CDR3 in DNA: TGTGCCAGCAGCACCGCGACTAGCGGGAGTGGAGATACGCAGTATTTT.

The V gene is TRBV28, the J gene TRBJ1-2, with D perhaps matching TRBD1 (5 bases). There are 14 residues in the CDR3. Germline CDR1 MDHEN, CDR2 SYDVKM. With 6 bases removed from V and 0 bases from J, the gap between germline ends came to 11 bases. The CDR3 spells CASRKGQPNYGYTF. In nucleotides, the CDR3 is TGTGCCAGCAGGAAGGGGCAACCTAACTATGGCTACACCTTC.

This clone occurred many times. The V and J genes are TRBV6-5 and TRBJ2-7; the D is unclear. Deletions cut 8 bases from V and 4 bases from J, with 21 bases between. CDR3 length equals 15 residues. Germline values: CDR1 MNHEY, CDR2 SVGAGI. The DNA for the CDR3 is TGTGCCAGCGGTTTACTGGGTGTACAGATTTACGAGCAGTACTTC. Protein product: CASGLLGVQIYEQYF.

The chain uses TRBV18 and TRBJ1-6, with TRBD1 matching over 7 bases. Trimming cost V 6 bases and J 6 bases; bases outside gene matches: 8. The CDR3 length is 15 residues. Germline V lookup: CDR1 KGHSH, CDR2 LQKENI. The CDR3 DNA sequence: TGTGCCAGCTCCCCCGCCGGGACAGCTAATTCACCCCTCCACTTT. Protein: CASSPAGTANSPLHF.

The rearrangement uses TRBV12-5 and TRBJ2-3, with 7 nucleotides matching TRBD2. This CDR3 spans 18 amino acids. After removal of 0 bases from V and 5 bases from J, the junction contained 14 bases not matched to a gene. The germline V gene has CDR1 LGHNT and CDR2 FRNRAP. CDR3: CASGLVRLSGIGGDTQYF. In nucleotides, the CDR3 is TGTGCTAGTGGTTTGGTACGGTTAAGCGGGATAGGTGGAGATACGCAGTATTTT. Drawing the rest from reference TRBV12-5 and TRBJ2-3, the complete variable domain is DARVTQTPRHKVTEMGQEVTMRCQPILGHNTVFWYRQTMMQGLELLAYFRNRAPLDDSGMPKDRFSAEMPDATLATLKIQPSEPRDSAVYFCASGLVRLSGIGGDTQYFGPGTRLTVL.